This TCR beta chain stems from a study of OX40 agonist ivuxolimab in advanced cancers. Assay: immunoSEQ multiplex PCR; the TCRdb copy retains only in-frame clones and omits some. The table shows over 95,000 clones, with 90% to 95% occurring only once. The V gene end was trimmed by 1 base and the J gene end by 5 bases; junction bases not matched to a gene: 4. The CDR3 covers 15 residues. Germline-derived CDR1 and CDR2 are SGHTA and FQGNSA. This clonotype originated in an adult with an advanced solid tumor such as melanoma, head and neck, liver or kidney cancer. The rearrangement links TRBV7-2 to TRBJ1-3; 8 bases are a match to TRBD1. The input for sequencing was CD4+ or CD8+ T cells sorted from blood, taken in a trial of the OX40 agonist ivuxolimab. The CDR3 DNA is TGTGCCAGCAGCTTAGTGCCAGGGGGCAGAAACACCATATATTTT. Residues: CASSLVPGGRNTIYF.